What follows are 2 T cell receptor beta chains derived from one specimen sequenced in a study of shared clonotypes between healthy human individuals. Using immunoSEQ multiplex PCR, the repertoire was profiled, and TCRdb retains in-frame clones only, with some absent. The table records just over 2,000,000 clones, 85% to 95% of them present only once. Specimen: naive CD4+ T cells sorted from blood. Described subset: CD45RA+ positively selected. Receptor source: a man younger than 35 in good health.

The chain is built from TRBV2 and TRBJ2-7, with a tentative D call TRBD1 (5 bases). Germline lookup yields CDR1 SNHLY and CDR2 FYNNEI. V lost 5 bases, J lost 0 bases, and 11 bases lay in between. CDR3 length: 14 residues. The CDR3 DNA sequence: TGTGCCAGCAGTCAAGAAACAGGCTCCTACGAGCAGTACTTC. Protein sequence: CASSQETGSYEQYF.

The chain joins TRBV27 to TRBJ2-1; 12 bases agree with TRBD2. Germline-derived CDR1 and CDR2 are MNHEY and SMNVEV (reference sequence). This CDR3 spans 15 amino acids. With 8 bases clipped from V and 9 bases from J, the junction kept 11 bases outside the gene matches. Here the CDR3 DNA reads TGTGCCAGCGCTAAGTATGTACTAGCGGGAGGTGAGCAGTTCTTC. This gives the protein CASAKYVLAGGEQFF.